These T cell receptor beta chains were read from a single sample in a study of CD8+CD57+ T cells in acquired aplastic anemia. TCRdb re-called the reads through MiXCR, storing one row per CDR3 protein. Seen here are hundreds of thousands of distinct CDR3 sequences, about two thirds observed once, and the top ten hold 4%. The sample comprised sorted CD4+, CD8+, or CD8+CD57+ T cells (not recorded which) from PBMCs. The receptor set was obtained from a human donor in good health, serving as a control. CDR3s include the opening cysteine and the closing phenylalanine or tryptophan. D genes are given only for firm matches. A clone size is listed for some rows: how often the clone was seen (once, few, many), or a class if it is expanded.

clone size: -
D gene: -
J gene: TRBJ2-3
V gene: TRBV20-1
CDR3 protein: CSASPYTGFRGDTQYF
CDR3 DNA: TGCAGTGCTAGCCCTTACACAGGGTTCCGGGGAGATACGCAGTATTTT

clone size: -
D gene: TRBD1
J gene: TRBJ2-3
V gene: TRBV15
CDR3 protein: CATSRDRDSGTDTQYF
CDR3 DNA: TGTGCCACCAGCAGAGATAGGGACAGTGGCACAGATACGCAGTATTTT

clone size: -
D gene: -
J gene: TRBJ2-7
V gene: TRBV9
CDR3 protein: CASSPRGGAANYEQYF
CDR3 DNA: TGTGCCAGCAGCCCCCGAGGGGGGGCGGCAAACTACGAGCAGTACTTC

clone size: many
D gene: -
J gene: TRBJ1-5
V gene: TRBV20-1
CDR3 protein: CSAVAEILQGGSQPQHF
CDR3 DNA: TGCAGTGCCGTAGCGGAAATCCTTCAGGGAGGTAGCCAGCCCCAGCATTTT

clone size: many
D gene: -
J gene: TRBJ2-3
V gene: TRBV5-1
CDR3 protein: CASSPVVGRTDTQYF
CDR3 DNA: TGCGCCAGCAGCCCGGTGGTGGGTCGCACAGATACGCAGTATTTT

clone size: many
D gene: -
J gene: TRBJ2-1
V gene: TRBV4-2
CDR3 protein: CASSQVRGSEQFF
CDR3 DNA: TGTGCCAGCAGCCAAGTTAGGGGGTCAGAGCAGTTCTTC

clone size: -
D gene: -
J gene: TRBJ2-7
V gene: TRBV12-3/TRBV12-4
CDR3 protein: CASTQGLRARGTYEQYF
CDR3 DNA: TGTGCCAGCACCCAAGGGTTACGGGCTAGGGGGACCTACGAGCAGTACTTC

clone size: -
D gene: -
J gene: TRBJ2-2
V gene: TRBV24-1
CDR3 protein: CATNDIPVGSYTGGLFF
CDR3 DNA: TGTGCCACCAATGACATCCCTGTCGGGTCGTACACCGGGGGGCTGTTTTTT

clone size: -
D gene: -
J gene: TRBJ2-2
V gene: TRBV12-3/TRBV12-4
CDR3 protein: CASSLSLPGEGELFF
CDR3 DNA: TGTGCCAGCAGTTTGTCCTTACCGGGGGAAGGGGAGCTGTTTTTT

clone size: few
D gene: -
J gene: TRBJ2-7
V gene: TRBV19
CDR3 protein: CASLSENYEQYF
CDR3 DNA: TGTGCCAGTCTCTCAGAGAACTACGAGCAGTACTTC

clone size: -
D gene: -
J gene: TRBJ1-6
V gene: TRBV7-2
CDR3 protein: CASSLISNSPLHF
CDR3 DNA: TGTGCCAGCAGCTTAATAAGTAATTCACCCCTCCACTTT

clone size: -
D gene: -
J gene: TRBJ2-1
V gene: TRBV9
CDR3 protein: CASSRQVYNEQFF
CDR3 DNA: TGTGCCAGCAGTAGACAAGTCTACAATGAGCAGTTCTTC

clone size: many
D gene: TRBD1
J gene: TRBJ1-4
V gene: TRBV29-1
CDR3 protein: CSVTGTGSIEKLFF
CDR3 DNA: TGCAGCGTGACCGGGACAGGCTCGATCGAAAAACTGTTTTTT

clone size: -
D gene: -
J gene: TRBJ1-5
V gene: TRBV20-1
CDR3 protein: CSANRGGRRPQHF
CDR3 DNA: TGCAGTGCTAACCGCGGGGGACGCCGGCCCCAGCATTTT

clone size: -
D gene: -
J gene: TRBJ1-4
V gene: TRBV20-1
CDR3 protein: CSATHARDHEKLFF
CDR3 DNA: TGCAGTGCAACCCACGCCCGGGACCATGAAAAACTGTTTTTT

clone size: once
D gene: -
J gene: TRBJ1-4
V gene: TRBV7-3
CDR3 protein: CASSDDSDRYIFELFF
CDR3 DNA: TGTGCCAGCAGCGACGACAGCGATCGCTACATCTTCGAACTGTTTTTT

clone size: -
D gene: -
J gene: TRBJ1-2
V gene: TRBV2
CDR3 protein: CASSPRGLNPEAGYTF
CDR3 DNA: TGTGCCAGCAGTCCAAGGGGCCTCAACCCAGAAGCTGGCTATACCTTC

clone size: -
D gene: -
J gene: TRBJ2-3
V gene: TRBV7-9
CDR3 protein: CASSTSPGSDTQYF
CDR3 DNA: TGTGCCAGCAGCACCTCCCCGGGCTCAGATACGCAGTATTTT

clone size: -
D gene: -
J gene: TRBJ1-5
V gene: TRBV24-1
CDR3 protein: CASSPTGQYNQPFHF
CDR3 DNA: TGTGCCAGCAGTCCTACCGGACAGTACAATCAGCCTTTTCATTTT

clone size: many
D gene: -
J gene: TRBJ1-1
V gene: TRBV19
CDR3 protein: CASSAQGNTEAFF
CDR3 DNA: TGTGCCAGCAGCGCTCAGGGGAACACTGAAGCTTTCTTT

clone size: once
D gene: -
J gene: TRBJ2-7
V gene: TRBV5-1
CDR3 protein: CASRGAGDSLNEQYF
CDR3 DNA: TGCGCCAGCAGAGGGGCCGGCGATTCACTCAATGAGCAGTACTTC

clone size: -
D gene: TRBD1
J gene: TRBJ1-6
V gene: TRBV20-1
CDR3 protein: CSASLTGGSTLHF
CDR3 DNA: TGCAGTGCTTCCCTCACAGGGGGTTCTACCCTCCACTTT

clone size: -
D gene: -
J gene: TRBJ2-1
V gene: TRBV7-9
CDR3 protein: CAISVGGAACNEQFF
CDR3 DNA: TGCGCCATCAGTGTGGGGGGGGCGGCCTGCAATGAGCAGTTCTTC

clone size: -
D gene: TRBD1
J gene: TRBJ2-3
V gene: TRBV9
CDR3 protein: CASSVRRGSTGKKYF
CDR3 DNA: TGTGCCAGCAGCGTCCGCAGGGGGAGCACTGGAAAGAAGTACTTT

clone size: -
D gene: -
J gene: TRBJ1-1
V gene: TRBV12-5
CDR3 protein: CASSRRGHTEAFF
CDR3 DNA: TGTGCCAGCAGCCGACGGGGTCACACTGAAGCTTTCTTT

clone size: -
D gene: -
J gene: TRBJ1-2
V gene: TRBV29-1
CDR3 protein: CSIKEEGQARIGYTF
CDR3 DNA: TGCAGCATCAAAGAGGAAGGGCAGGCCAGAATTGGCTACACCTTC

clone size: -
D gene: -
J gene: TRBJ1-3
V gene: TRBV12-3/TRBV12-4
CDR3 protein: CASSVGQISGNTIYF
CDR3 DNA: TGTGCCAGCAGTGTTGGACAGATCTCTGGAAACACCATATATTTT

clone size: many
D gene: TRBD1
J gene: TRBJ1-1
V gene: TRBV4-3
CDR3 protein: CASSHRGQMNTEAFF
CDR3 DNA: TGCGCCAGCAGCCACCGGGGACAGATGAACACTGAAGCTTTCTTT

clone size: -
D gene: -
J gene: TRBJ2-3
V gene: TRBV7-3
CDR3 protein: CASSHSGLSTDTQYF
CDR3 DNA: TGTGCCAGCAGCCACTCTGGGCTGAGCACAGATACGCAGTATTTT

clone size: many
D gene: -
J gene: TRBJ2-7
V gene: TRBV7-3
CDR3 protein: CASSLGGWGAGTYEQYF
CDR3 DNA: TGTGCCAGCAGCTTAGGGGGCTGGGGGGCGGGGACCTACGAGCAGTACTTC

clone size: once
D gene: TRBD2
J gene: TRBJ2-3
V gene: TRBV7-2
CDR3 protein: CASSSTSRADTQYF
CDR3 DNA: TGTGCCAGCAGCTCGACTAGCCGGGCAGATACGCAGTATTTT

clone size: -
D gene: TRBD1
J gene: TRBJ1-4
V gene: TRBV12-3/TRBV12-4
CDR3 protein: CASSTTGAEKLFF
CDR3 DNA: TGTGCCAGCAGTACGACAGGGGCGGAAAAACTGTTTTTT

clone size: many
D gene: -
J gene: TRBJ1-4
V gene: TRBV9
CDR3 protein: CASSPPIGDTTNEKLFF
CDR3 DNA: TGTGCCAGCAGCCCCCCCATCGGGGATACAACTAATGAAAAACTGTTTTTT

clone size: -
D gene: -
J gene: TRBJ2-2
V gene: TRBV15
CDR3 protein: CATGRHPSTTGQYFF
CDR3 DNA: TGTGCCACCGGCCGGCATCCCAGCACAACCGGGCAGTATTTTTTT

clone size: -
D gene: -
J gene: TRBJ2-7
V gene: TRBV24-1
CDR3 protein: CATSEAAANAVPQYF
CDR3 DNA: TGTGCCACCAGTGAAGCGGCAGCAAACGCAGTTCCGCAGTACTTC

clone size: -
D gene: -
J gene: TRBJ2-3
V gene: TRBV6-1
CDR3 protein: CASSAVSVRGTRTDTQYF
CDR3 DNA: TGTGCCAGCAGTGCAGTGAGCGTTAGAGGGACCCGGACAGATACGCAGTATTTT

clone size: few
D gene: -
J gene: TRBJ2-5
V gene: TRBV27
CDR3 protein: CASSPPYQETQYF
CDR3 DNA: TGTGCCAGCAGTCCACCGTACCAAGAGACCCAGTACTTC

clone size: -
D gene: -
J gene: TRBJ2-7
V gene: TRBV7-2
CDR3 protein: CASSHGASEDKQSF
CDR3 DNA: TGTGCCAGCAGCCACGGTGCCAGCGAGGACAAGCAGTCCTTC

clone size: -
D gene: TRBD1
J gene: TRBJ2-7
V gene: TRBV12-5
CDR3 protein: CASGRDRSSYEQYF
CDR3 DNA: TGTGCTAGTGGCCGGGACAGGAGCTCCTACGAGCAGTACTTC

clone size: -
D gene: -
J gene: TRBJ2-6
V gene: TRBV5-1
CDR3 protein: CASSVDAATNNVLTF
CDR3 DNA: TGCGCCAGCAGCGTCGACGCCGCAACTAACAACGTCCTGACTTTC

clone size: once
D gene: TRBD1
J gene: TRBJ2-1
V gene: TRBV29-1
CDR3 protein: CSEILNTGGNEQFF
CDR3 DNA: TGCAGCGAAATCCTTAATACAGGGGGCAATGAGCAGTTCTTC

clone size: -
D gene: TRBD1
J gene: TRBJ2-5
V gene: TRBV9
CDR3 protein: CASSVERTGMETQYF
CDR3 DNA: TGTGCCAGCAGCGTAGAAAGGACAGGGATGGAGACCCAGTACTTC

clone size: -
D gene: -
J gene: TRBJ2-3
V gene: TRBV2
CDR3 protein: CASSEESTRANTQYF
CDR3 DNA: TGTGCCAGCAGTGAGGAGAGCACAAGGGCAAATACGCAGTATTTT

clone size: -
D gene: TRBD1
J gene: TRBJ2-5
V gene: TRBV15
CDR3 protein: CATSSTTGQGALGTQYF
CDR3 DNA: TGTGCCACCAGCAGCACAACTGGACAGGGGGCTTTAGGGACCCAGTACTTC

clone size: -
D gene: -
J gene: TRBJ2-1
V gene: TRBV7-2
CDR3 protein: CASSPYLAAPFNGQFF
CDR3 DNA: TGTGCCAGCAGCCCATACTTGGCAGCCCCCTTCAATGGGCAGTTCTTC

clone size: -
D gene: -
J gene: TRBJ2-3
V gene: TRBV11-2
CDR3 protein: CASSFRGGKLNTQYF
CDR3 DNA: TGTGCCAGCAGCTTCAGGGGGGGGAAATTGAATACGCAGTATTTT

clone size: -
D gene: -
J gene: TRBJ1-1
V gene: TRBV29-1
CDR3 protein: CSVKENTEAFF
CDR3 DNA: TGCAGCGTTAAGGAGAACACTGAAGCTTTCTTT

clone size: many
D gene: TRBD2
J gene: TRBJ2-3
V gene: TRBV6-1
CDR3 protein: CASSRDYISADTQYF
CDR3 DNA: TGTGCCAGCAGCCGGGACTATATCAGTGCAGATACGCAGTATTTT

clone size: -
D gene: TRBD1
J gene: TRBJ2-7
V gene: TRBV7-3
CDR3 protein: CASSRRAAGGSEQYF
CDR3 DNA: TGTGCCAGCAGCCGCCGGGCGGCAGGGGGTAGCGAGCAGTACTTC

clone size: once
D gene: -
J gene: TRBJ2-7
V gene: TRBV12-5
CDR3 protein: CASGSTGVSSYEQYF
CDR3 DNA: TGTGCTAGTGGTTCTACCGGGGTAAGCTCCTACGAGCAGTACTTC